The 21 T cell receptor beta chains given below trace back to one sample, sequenced in a study of blood T cells in healthy people across ages (dated by TCRdb to the mid-2010s). The protocol used for the library was 5' RACE. Sequencing instrument: Illumina HiSeq 2500. The second PCR ran for roughly 7 to 11 cycles and used a J-beta primer mix along with a sample-barcoded 5' primer. TCRdb reprocessed the public reads (quality trimming at Q25 with fastp, clone calling with MiXCR) and kept in-frame beta chains. Identical CDR3 proteins give one entry, which carries the most common genes and DNA. For this sample there are about 1.5 million distinct CDR3 sequences; roughly 43% appear just once. More than 4% of the sample is held by the ten biggest clonotypes. Sequences were obtained from blood. These receptor sequences come from a woman aged 18 to 35 in good health.

This clonotype was seen a single time. The chain carries TRBV5-5 and TRBJ1-2, with D uncertain. Germline CDR1 reads SGHKS; CDR2 reads YYEKEE (reference sequence). Trimming pared 3 bases from V and 1 base from J, leaving 13 bases between. CDR3 length equals 15 residues. The CDR3 region is CASSSVGRFNYGYTF. Written as DNA, the CDR3 is TGTGCCAGCAGCTCGGTAGGGCGATTTAACTATGGCTACACCTTC.

This rearrangement joins TRBV7-3 to TRBJ2-5, with 9 positions matching TRBD2. The CDR3 consists of 15 residues. Germline loops: CDR1 SGHTA, CDR2 FQGTGA. The V gene end was trimmed by 1 base and the J gene end by 5 bases; junction bases not matched to a gene: 5. CDR3 DNA: TGTGCCAGCAGCTTAATAGCGGGAGTACGGGAGACCCAGTACTTC. Translation: CASSLIAGVRETQYF.

The chain couples TRBV9 to TRBJ2-2; 7 nucleotides align to TRBD1. Germline lookup yields CDR1 SGDLS and CDR2 YYNGEE. CDR3 length equals 16 residues. V lost 0 bases, J lost 3 bases, and 5 bases stayed unmatched. The CDR3 sequence is CASSVAGTADTGELFF. As DNA, the CDR3 is TGTGCCAGCAGCGTAGCCGGGACAGCAGACACCGGGGAGCTGTTTTTT.

This clonotype appeared a few times. The chain has TRBV11-2 and TRBJ2-4, with 9 bases identical to TRBD2. Unmatched junction bases numbered 7, after V lost 1 base and J lost 0 bases. Germline V gene lookup returns CDR1 SGHAT and CDR2 FQNNGV. This CDR3 contains 18 residues. The CDR3 DNA reads TGTGCCAGCAGCTTAGGTGCTAGCGGGAATCGAGCCAAAAACATTCAGTACTTC. Translated, it gives CASSLGASGNRAKNIQYF.

The V and J genes are TRBV7-9 and TRBJ2-5, with 10 bases lining up with TRBD1. Germline V gene data show CDR1 as SEHNR and CDR2 as FQNEAQ (reference sequence). The junction had 14 bases not matched to a gene; V was cut back by 5 bases and J by 5 bases. The CDR3 is 17 residues long. CDR3 protein: CASSRGTGAEGRETQYF. The CDR3, as DNA: TGTGCCAGCAGCCGAGGGACAGGGGCTGAAGGGAGGGAGACCCAGTACTTC.

The chain combines TRBV7-8 with TRBJ1-4; no clear D gene. V gave up 1 base and J gave up 8 bases, with 14 bases separating them. The germline V gene encodes CDR1 SGHVS and CDR2 FQNEAQ. CDR3 length: 15 amino acids. The CDR3 DNA follows: TGTGCCAGCAGCTTAGGGGTGAGGGTGGACGAAAAACTGTTTTTT. It translates to CASSLGVRVDEKLFF.

The chain carries TRBV4-2 and TRBJ1-4, with a tentative D call TRBD1 (5 bases). V shed 0 bases and J shed 0 bases, with 5 bases lying between them. The CDR3 length is 15 residues. Germline CDR1 is LGHNA and CDR2 is YNFKEQ. This chain's CDR3 is CASSQEQATNEKLFF. In nucleotides, the CDR3 is TGTGCCAGCAGCCAAGAACAGGCAACTAATGAAAAACTGTTTTTT.

V usage is TRBV6-5 and J usage is TRBJ2-3; possibly TRBD1 for D (6 bases). The ends were cut back, 2 bases at V and 1 base at J, with 13 bases in the middle. This CDR3 is 16 amino acids long. CDR1 is MNHEY and CDR2 is SVGAGI in the germline V gene. The CDR3 DNA sequence: TGTGCCAGCAGTTACCGCACAGGGCTTGGCACAGATACGCAGTATTTT. Its translation is CASSYRTGLGTDTQYF.

V is TRBV6-1 and J is TRBJ1-2, with 9 positions matching TRBD1. Germline loops: CDR1 MNHNS, CDR2 SASEGT. V dropped 4 bases and J dropped 7; count of bases not matched to a gene: 10. The CDR3 consists of 15 residues. CDR3 sequence reads: CASSARDREVAGYTF. The CDR3 DNA reads TGTGCCAGCAGTGCCCGGGACAGGGAAGTTGCTGGCTACACCTTC.

This clonotype turned up a few times. V and J are TRBV7-2 and TRBJ1-2; weak D call: TRBD1 (5 bases). Deletions cut 6 bases from V and 8 bases from J, with 16 bases between. This CDR3 contains 13 residues. CDR1 is SGHTA and CDR2 is FQGNSA in the germline V gene. CDR3 nucleotide sequence: TGTGCCAGCAGACTTAGGGGTCAATCAGGCTACACCTTC. Residues: CASRLRGQSGYTF.

Here the CDR3 DNA reads TGTGCCAGCTCACCACAGAACAGGGGACAGAACACTGAAGCTTTCTTT. Translation gives CASSPQNRGQNTEAFF. The genes are TRBV18 and TRBJ1-1; 7 nucleotides match TRBD1. This CDR3 has 16 amino acids. With V trimmed by 1 base and J by 1 base, 6 bases remained unmatched. From germline, CDR1 is KGHSH and CDR2 LQKENI.

Note on this clonotype: Given a much more abundant clone one base away, this may be a read error. The chain recombines TRBV5-6 with TRBJ2-1; perhaps D is TRBD1 or TRBD2 (6 bases each). Germline CDR1 and CDR2: SGHDT and YYEEEE. The CDR3 runs 16 residues. The chain's CDR3 is CTSSFNGGQIYNEQFF. The CDR3 DNA reads TGTACCAGCAGCTTCAATGGGGGGCAGATCTACAATGAGCAGTTCTTC.

This clonotype was found many times. V usage is TRBV20-1 and J usage is TRBJ2-5; the match to TRBD2 covers 10 bases. The CDR3 runs 13 residues. The V and J ends lost 5 bases and 11 bases, in that order; junction bases with no gene match: 11. CDR1 is DFQATT, CDR2 SNEGSKA, per germline (reference sequence). This chain's CDR3 is CSALLAGVGEQYF. The DNA for the CDR3 is TGCAGTGCTCTTCTAGCGGGAGTGGGGGAGCAGTACTTC.

The chain employs TRBV27 and TRBJ1-2, with 10 nucleotides matching TRBD1. Germline loops: CDR1 MNHEY, CDR2 SMNVEV (reference sequence). CDR3 length: 15 residues. V shed 4 bases and J 8 bases; nucleotides not matched to a gene: 10. The CDR3 sequence: CASSSGTGVVWGYTF. DNA for the CDR3: TGTGCCAGCAGTTCCGGGACAGGGGTCGTCTGGGGCTACACCTTC.

The chain uses TRBV6-5 and TRBJ2-7, with 7 bases matching TRBD1. The ends lost 5 bases at V and 12 bases at J; junction bases unmatched: 7. This CDR3 has 11 residues. Germline loops: CDR1 MNHEY, CDR2 SVGAGI. Here the CDR3 DNA reads TGTGCCAGCAGTACCACAGGGGTTTGGTACTTC. This codes for CASSTTGVWYF.

The table lists this clonotype with many counts. The CDR3 sequence is CASSQELASGDEQYF. CDR3 DNA sequence: TGTGCCAGCAGCCAAGAATTGGCGTCGGGCGACGAGCAGTACTTC. The chain carries TRBV3-1 and TRBJ2-7, with D uncertain. Germline CDR1 LGHDT, CDR2 YNNKEL (reference sequence). The CDR3 covers 15 residues. Trimming left V 0 bases short and J 5 bases short, with 14 bases between.

This clonotype was counted between two and nine times. The rearrangement joins TRBV9 to TRBJ2-3, with D unresolved. The germline gives CDR1 SGDLS, CDR2 YYNGEE. CDR3 length: 14 amino acids. The V end lost 0 bases, the J end lost 2 bases, and 7 bases lay between the germline ends. The CDR3 coding sequence is TGTGCCAGCAGCGTAGTGCCTACCACAGATACGCAGTATTTT. Translation gives CASSVVPTTDTQYF.

This chain links TRBV28 with TRBJ1-1; D gene uncertain. The V and J ends lost 2 bases and 10 bases respectively, with 8 bases between them. Germline V lookup: CDR1 MDHEN, CDR2 SYDVKM. CDR3 length equals 11 residues. The CDR3 loop is CASSLRAVAFF. CDR3 DNA sequence: TGTGCCAGCAGTTTAAGGGCTGTAGCTTTCTTT.

This clonotype appeared many times. This chain links TRBV12-3 or TRBV12-4 with TRBJ2-1; 8 positions agree with TRBD1. With V trimmed by 6 bases and J by 1 base, 2 bases remained unmatched. This CDR3 contains 14 residues. CDR3 sequence reads: CASSRDRSYNEQFF. The CDR3 nucleotides read TGTGCCAGCAGCCGGGACAGGTCCTACAATGAGCAGTTCTTC.

This clonotype occurred a few times. This chain uses TRBV20-1 with TRBJ2-1; a possible D gene is TRBD2 (6 bases). Germline V lookup: CDR1 DFQATT, CDR2 SNEGSKA (reference sequence). The CDR3 consists of 15 residues. V was pared by 6 bases and J by 0 bases, with 15 bases between. The CDR3 nucleotides read TGCAGTGCAAGGGACTTCCTGAGCTCCTACAATGAGCAGTTCTTC. Protein: CSARDFLSSYNEQFF.

Only a few counts were recorded for this clonotype. This chain connects TRBV6-2 or TRBV6-3 to TRBJ2-7; 9 bases agree with TRBD2. This CDR3 is built from 14 residues. Germline CDR1 reads MNHEY; CDR2 reads SVGEGT. The V and J ends lost 7 bases and 3 bases, in that order; junction bases with no gene match: 7. CDR3 nucleotides: TGTGCCAGCAAATCTCCTAGCGGGGACTACGAGCAGTACTTC. This translates into CASKSPSGDYEQYF.